This T cell receptor beta chain was obtained from a study of cytomegalovirus exposure and HLA in healthy donors. In the study overall: The 120 validation repertoires matched the 666 first-cohort repertoires in platform, a later analysis reported. Overall study results and limits: A list of around 150 TCR beta chains associated with cytomegalovirus was given.

The CDR3 sequence is 14 residues long. Germline-derived CDR1 and CDR2 are KGHSH and LQKENI. V lost 3 bases and J 6 bases, leaving 14 bases between the germline ends. As concerns this clone: Its target is unknown.

Libraries were prepared by immunoSEQ multiplex PCR; TCRdb keeps only in-frame clonotypes and omits some of them. Among roughly 71,000 clones, roughly 92% were seen once, and the ten largest hold 0.55% to 0.8%. Sequencing input: PBMCs. The receptor was derived from a woman aged 18-30 years in good health and CMV-seronegative. The chain combines TRBV18 with TRBJ1-2, with D perhaps TRBD1 (5 bases). For the CDR3, the DNA is TGTGCCAGCTCACCGCTGACAGAGTCAAATGGCTACACCTTC. Protein sequence: CASSPLTESNGYTF.